The present T cell receptor beta chain was sequenced within a study of blood T cell repertoires in COVID-19. Looking at the study overall: Material from acute and convalescent COVID-19 was sourced from the United States, Italy and Spain.

The table came from immunoSEQ multiplex PCR; TCRdb's copy has only in-frame clones and leaves some out. The repertoire holds about 250,000 clones, with approximately 90% as singletons. Trimming cost V 6 bases and J 5 bases; bases outside gene matches: 11. CDR1 LGHNA and CDR2 YNFKEQ come from the germline V gene. CDR3 length equals 15 residues. The receptor was derived from a woman in her twenties or thirties with active or convalescent COVID-19. The sequencing sample was made of peripheral blood. The chain employs TRBV4-2 and TRBJ1-2; 8 bases are a match to TRBD1. The CDR3 DNA sequence: TGTGCCAGCAGACCCGCGGGACAGGCTTCTTATGGCTACACCTTC. Amino acids: CASRPAGQASYGYTF.